The 21 T cell receptor beta chains in this list originate from one sample, sequenced in a study of blood T cell repertoires in COVID-19. The repertoire was sequenced with immunoSEQ multiplex PCR; TCRdb's copy has only in-frame clones and lacks some. The table includes roughly 300,000 clones, roughly nine tenths detected once. Sequenced input: PBMCs or T cells enriched from blood (not recorded which). All receptors derive from a woman aged 25 to 39 who had recovered from COVID-19.

This chain uses TRBV16 with TRBJ1-1; D is unclear. The CDR3 sequence is 15 residues long. The germline CDR1 and CDR2 sequences are KGHSY and FQNENV. Trimming removed 0 bases at V and 0 bases at J, with 8 bases between. This CDR3 is CASSQSRGVNTEAFF. The CDR3 nucleotides are TGTGCCAGCAGCCAATCTCGAGGTGTGAACACTGAAGCTTTCTTT.

Written as DNA, the CDR3 is TGTGCCACCAGTGATAAGAATCCCGGGACAATGGACACCATATATTTT. This gives the protein CATSDKNPGTMDTIYF. The chain employs TRBV24-1 and TRBJ1-3; D is possibly TRBD1 (6 bases). There are 16 residues in the CDR3. Germline V gene data show CDR1 as KGHDR and CDR2 as SFDVKD. The V gene lost 3 bases and the J gene lost 8 bases, with 19 bases spanning the gap.

The chain couples TRBV19 to TRBJ1-5, with a weak D call TRBD1 (6 bases). The CDR3 has 13 residues. Germline V lookup: CDR1 LNHDA, CDR2 SQIVND (reference sequence). V was trimmed by 10 bases and J by 3 bases, leaving 13 bases between them. The CDR3 DNA reads TGTGCCACCGTTGGGGGCCTCAATCAGCCCCAGCATTTT. This encodes CATVGGLNQPQHF.

The chain uses TRBV7-9 and TRBJ1-1; D is unclear. Trimming cost V 5 bases and J 8 bases, with 9 bases left between them. CDR1 is SEHNR, CDR2 FQNEAQ, per germline (reference sequence). This CDR3 comprises 11 residues. CDR3 residues: CASSQGGEAFF. As DNA, the CDR3 is TGTGCCAGCAGCCAAGGCGGCGAAGCTTTCTTT.

V gene TRBV25-1 combines with J gene TRBJ1-6; 8 nucleotides agree with TRBD1. CDR3 length equals 17 residues. Germline V lookup: CDR1 MGHDK, CDR2 SYGVNS. Trimming at V came to 4 bases and at J to 8 bases, leaving 13 bases not matched to a gene. The CDR3 loop is CASSVRTGFYGDSPLHF. CDR3 DNA sequence: TGTGCCAGCAGTGTGAGGACAGGGTTTTATGGGGATTCACCCCTCCACTTT.

Only one count was recorded for this clone. Other DNA sequences within the sample encode an identical CDR3. The V call is TRBV2, the J call TRBJ2-7; D not resolved. Germline loops: CDR1 SNHLY, CDR2 FYNNEI. The CDR3 spans 13 residues. V was cut by 5 bases and J by 0 bases, with 8 bases left in between. CDR3 sequence reads: CASSPGNSYEQYF. The CDR3 nucleotides are TGTGCCAGCAGTCCAGGAAACTCCTACGAGCAGTACTTC.

This clone came up a few times. The chain is built from TRBV19 and TRBJ1-5; no definite D call. With 11 bases removed from V and 0 bases from J, the gap between germline ends came to 11 bases. Per the germline V gene, CDR1 is LNHDA and CDR2 is SQIVND (reference sequence). The CDR3 loop spans 13 amino acids. CDR3 protein: CASSDHSNQPQHF. Here the CDR3 DNA reads TGTGCCTCTTCAGATCATAGCAATCAGCCCCAGCATTTT.

The chain joins TRBV30 to TRBJ1-1; D gene unclear. CDR3 length equals 14 residues. Germline V gene lookup returns CDR1 GTSNPN and CDR2 SVGIG (reference sequence). Trimming pared 0 bases from V and 4 bases from J, leaving 12 bases between. The DNA of the CDR3 is TGTGCCTGGAGTGTGGAGGGCTTGAGCACTGAAGCTTTCTTT. This gives the protein CAWSVEGLSTEAFF.

The V gene is TRBV20-1, the J gene TRBJ1-2, with D perhaps matching TRBD1 (6 bases). V gave up 7 bases and J gave up 6 bases, with 9 bases separating them. The CDR3 runs 10 residues. CDR1 is DFQATT and CDR2 is SNEGSKA in the germline V gene (reference sequence). Here the CDR3 DNA reads TGCAGTGGTTACAGGGATGGCTACACCTTC. Its translation: CSGYRDGYTF.

Only one count was recorded for this clone. The gene calls are TRBV27 and TRBJ2-2; 9 bases map to TRBD2. The junction had 7 bases not matched to a gene; V was cut back by 6 bases and J by 2 bases. The CDR3 runs to 16 residues. Germline loops: CDR1 MNHEY, CDR2 SMNVEV (reference sequence). This CDR3 reads CASSPASGVNTGELFF. The DNA for the CDR3 is TGTGCCAGCAGCCCCGCTAGCGGGGTTAACACCGGGGAGCTGTTTTTT.

CDR3 amino acids: CASSGGGGVHEAFF. The CDR3 nucleotides read TGTGCCAGCAGTGGTGGGGGCGGAGTACATGAAGCTTTCTTT. The chain has TRBV2 and TRBJ1-1; perhaps TRBD1 as D (6 bases). V lost 4 bases and J lost 7, with 16 bases in between. CDR3 length equals 14 residues. The germline CDR1 and CDR2 sequences are SNHLY and FYNNEI.

The CDR3: CASSSQTSGGYNIQYF. CDR3 DNA: TGTGCCAGCAGTTCCCAGACTAGCGGGGGGTACAACATTCAGTACTTC. This chain joins TRBV6-2 or TRBV6-3 and TRBJ2-4, with 13 positions matching TRBD2. V shed 4 bases and J 7 bases; nucleotides not matched to a gene: 7. CDR3 size: 16 residues. The germline V gene has CDR1 MNHEY and CDR2 SVGEGT.

The rearrangement links TRBV28 to TRBJ2-3; 8 positions agree with TRBD1. Losses at the gene ends were 6 bases for V and 0 bases for J; bases not matched to a gene: 17. Germline CDR1 reads MDHEN; CDR2 reads SYDVKM. This CDR3 contains 19 residues. This CDR3 is CASSLFRSGGAISTDTQYF. CDR3 bases: TGTGCCAGCAGCCTTTTTCGGTCAGGGGGCGCGATTAGCACAGATACGCAGTATTTT.

The chain employs TRBV6-2 or TRBV6-3 and TRBJ1-2; D not resolved. This CDR3 has 15 amino acids. V lost 0 bases to trimming and J lost 0 bases, with 8 bases between them. The germline CDR1 and CDR2 sequences are MNHEY and SVGEGT. As DNA, the CDR3 is TGTGCCAGCAGTTACTCAACAGAGTCTAACTATGGCTACACCTTC. It codes for CASSYSTESNYGYTF.

The V gene is TRBV4-1, the J gene TRBJ2-5; 11 bases align to TRBD2. Germline values: CDR1 MGHRA, CDR2 YSYEKL. V lost 5 bases and J lost 4; bases outside the gene matches: 6. The CDR3 is made up of 15 amino acids. The CDR3 DNA is TGCGCCAGCAGCGAACGGGGACTAGCGGTAGAGACCCAGTACTTC. It yields the protein CASSERGLAVETQYF.

This clone has just one count. The chain employs TRBV6-5 and TRBJ2-5; D possibly corresponds to TRBD1 (6 bases). CDR3 length equals 16 residues. The V gene's germline CDR1 is MNHEY and CDR2 SVGAGI. V lost 4 bases to trimming and J lost 4 bases, with 19 bases between them. The CDR3 here is CASSSTETGARETQYF. CDR3 in DNA: TGTGCCAGCAGTTCCACCGAGACAGGAGCCCGAGAGACCCAGTACTTC.

V usage is TRBV10-3 and J usage is TRBJ2-5; the match to TRBD2 covers 7 bases. The CDR3 is 15 amino acids. The germline CDR1 and CDR2 sequences are ENHRY and SYGVKD. The ends lost 6 bases at V and 2 bases at J; junction bases unmatched: 9. DNA of the CDR3: TGTGCCATCAGGGCCCTGGGTAGCGGGCAAGAGACCCAGTACTTC. Amino acids: CAIRALGSGQETQYF.

The chain links TRBV5-6 to TRBJ1-6, with TRBD1 identical over 10 bases. The length of the CDR3 is 17 residues. From germline, CDR1 is SGHDT and CDR2 YYEEEE. Trimming cost V 6 bases and J 4 bases; bases outside gene matches: 10. CDR3 protein: CASTPGGGQGYNSPLHF. CDR3 in DNA: TGTGCCAGCACCCCAGGTGGGGGACAGGGGTATAATTCACCCCTCCACTTT.

This clone was seen a handful of times. The CDR3 region is CASSEGFLRAYGYTF. DNA of the CDR3: TGTGCCAGCAGTGAAGGGTTTTTGCGGGCCTATGGCTACACCTTC. The V and J genes are TRBV6-1 and TRBJ1-2; D is ambiguous. Germline CDR1 is MNHNS and CDR2 is SASEGT. The CDR3 contains 15 residues. V lost 1 base and J 4 bases, leaving 13 bases between the germline ends.

The rearrangement joins TRBV24-1 to TRBJ2-3; TRBD1 might be the D (5 bases). This CDR3 spans 14 amino acids. The ends were cut back, 1 base at V and 3 bases at J, with 7 bases in the middle. In germline, CDR1 is KGHDR, CDR2 SFDVKD. The CDR3 protein is CATSDFPGTDTQYF. CDR3 sequence (DNA): TGTGCCACCAGTGATTTCCCAGGGACAGATACGCAGTATTTT.

V is TRBV10-3 and J is TRBJ1-3; D not resolved. The V gene's germline CDR1 is ENHRY and CDR2 SYGVKD. This CDR3 comprises 11 residues. The CDR3 protein is CGLGSGNTIYF. For the CDR3, the DNA is TGTGGGCTTGGTTCTGGAAACACCATATATTTT.